This T cell receptor beta chain was recorded in a study of T cells expressing NK-cell markers. Looked up from germline, CDR1 is SGHKS and CDR2 is YYEKEE (reference sequence). The CDR3 is made up of 17 amino acids. TCRdb reprocessed the 5' RACE reads and reports one entry per CDR3 protein, with no DNA. Reported are fewer than 400,000 distinct CDR3 sequences; the ten largest clones contain 5.2%. The V gene is TRBV5-5, the J gene TRBJ1-5; TCRdb's D gene call, TRBD1, goes unchecked for lack of DNA. This clonotype originated in a man aged 18-69 years in good health. Material for sequencing was blood T cells: a sorted CD56 or NKG2C T cell subset, CD4+ or CD8+ T cells, or bulk PBMC T cells (not recorded which). CDR3 region: CASSPQPTTGGDQPQHF.